This TCR beta chain appears in the sequencing data of a study of technical replicates of blood from a few donors. Profiling relied on immunoSEQ multiplex PCR, and the TCRdb table lists in-frame clones only, not all of them. Seen here are 100,000 or so clones, just over 95% observed once, and the top ten hold 0.21%. V gave up 6 bases and J gave up 7 bases, with 10 bases separating them. This CDR3 comprises 12 residues. CDR1 SGHRS and CDR2 YFSETQ come from the germline V gene. The sequenced material came from T cells isolated from PBMCs. The receptor comes from a human donor in good health. This chain uses TRBV5-1 with TRBJ1-4, with TRBD1 as a possible D gene (6 bases). The CDR3 protein is CASTRGGEKLFF. CDR3 sequence (DNA): TGCGCCAGCACCAGGGGCGGTGAAAAACTGTTTTTT.